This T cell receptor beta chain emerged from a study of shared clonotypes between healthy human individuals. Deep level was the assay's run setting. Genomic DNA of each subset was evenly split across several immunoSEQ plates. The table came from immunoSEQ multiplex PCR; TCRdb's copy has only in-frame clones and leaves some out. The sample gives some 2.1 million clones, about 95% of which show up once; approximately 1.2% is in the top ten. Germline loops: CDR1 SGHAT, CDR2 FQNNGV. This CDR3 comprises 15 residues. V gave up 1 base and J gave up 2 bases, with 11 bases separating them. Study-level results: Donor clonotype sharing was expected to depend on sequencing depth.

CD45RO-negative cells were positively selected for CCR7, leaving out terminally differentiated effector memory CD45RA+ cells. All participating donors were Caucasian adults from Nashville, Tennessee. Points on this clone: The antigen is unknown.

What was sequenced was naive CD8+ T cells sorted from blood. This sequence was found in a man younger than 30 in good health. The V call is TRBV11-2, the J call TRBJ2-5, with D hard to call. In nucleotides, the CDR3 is TGTGCCAGCAGCTTAGGACGCTGGGAACAAGAGACCCAGTACTTC. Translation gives CASSLGRWEQETQYF.